Listed here is a single T cell receptor beta chain. The antigen is not known. The CDR3 has 12 amino acids. Germline CDR1 reads GTSNPN; CDR2 reads SVGIG (reference sequence). Trimming took off 5 bases at V and 6 bases at J, with 11 bases between the two ends. This sample is part of a study of cytomegalovirus exposure and HLA in healthy donors. Study-level background: Tens of millions of unique TCRs from HLA-typed donors were held in an early release of data.

The PCR had 60 Vbeta and 13 Jbeta primers. Sequenced by immunoSEQ multiplex PCR; TCRdb stores in-frame clones only, minus some. The sample contains around 260,000 clones, 80% of which appear only once. Study results and limitations: Later analysis found that TCR beta chains associated with HLA were more clonally expanded than other, equally common chains. With later analysis, a missense DCLRE1C variant became linked to TCR beta V- and J-gene trimming.

The V and J genes are TRBV30 and TRBJ1-5; D possibly corresponds to TRBD1 (6 bases). The source is a girl between 2 and 10 years old in good health and CMV-seronegative. Material for sequencing was PBMCs. For the CDR3, the DNA is TGTGCCTGGGCAGGGGAGGGTCAGCCCCAGCATTTT. Translating gives CAWAGEGQPQHF.